This TCR beta chain appears in the sequencing data of a study of cytomegalovirus exposure and HLA in healthy donors. 13 Jbeta primers and 60 Vbeta primers were used for the PCR. Assay: immunoSEQ multiplex PCR; the TCRdb copy retains only in-frame clones and omits some. The table shows more than 150,000 clones, with around 78% occurring only once. Findings and caveats of the study: In a later analysis, TCR beta V- and J-gene trimming was associated with a missense DCLRE1C variant.

In the case of this clone: Its matching antigen is unknown.

The trim removed 6 bases at V and 6 bases at J, leaving 11 bases unmatched. Germline V gives CDR1 SGHRS, CDR2 YFSETQ. CDR3 length equals 14 residues. The chain links TRBV5-1 to TRBJ1-1, with 7 bases aligning to TRBD1. Sequencing was performed on PBMCs. The TCR originated in a man aged 18-30 years in good health and CMV-seronegative. In DNA form, the CDR3 reads TGCGCCAGCAAAACAGGGGACGCGTATCCTGAAGCTTTCTTT. Its protein product is CASKTGDAYPEAFF.